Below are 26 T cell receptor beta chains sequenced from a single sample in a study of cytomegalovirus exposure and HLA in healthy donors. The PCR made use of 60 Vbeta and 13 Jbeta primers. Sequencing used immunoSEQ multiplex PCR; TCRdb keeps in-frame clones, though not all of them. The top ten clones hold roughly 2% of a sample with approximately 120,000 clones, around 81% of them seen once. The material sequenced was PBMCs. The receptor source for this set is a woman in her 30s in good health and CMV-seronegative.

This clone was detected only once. CDR3 loop: CASSIERVGEQYF. The CDR3 nucleotides read TGTGCCAGTAGTATAGAGAGGGTTGGCGAGCAGTACTTC. The genes are TRBV19 and TRBJ2-7, with a possible D match to TRBD2 (5 bases). The length of the CDR3 is 13 residues. From germline, CDR1 is LNHDA and CDR2 SQIVND (reference sequence). Trimming cost V 0 bases and J 6 bases, with 9 bases left between them.

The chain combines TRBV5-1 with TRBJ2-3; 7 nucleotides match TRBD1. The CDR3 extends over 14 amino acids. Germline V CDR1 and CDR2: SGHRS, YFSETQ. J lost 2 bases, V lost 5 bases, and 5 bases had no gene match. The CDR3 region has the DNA TGCGCCAGCAGACCGGGACAGATCACAGATACGCAGTATTTT. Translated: CASRPGQITDTQYF. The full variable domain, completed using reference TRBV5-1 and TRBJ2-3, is KAGVTQTPRYLIKTRGQQVTLSCSPISGHRSVSWYQQTPGQGLQFLFEYFSETQRNKGNFPGRFSGRQFSNSRSEMNVSTLELGDSALYLCASRPGQITDTQYFGPGTRLTVL.

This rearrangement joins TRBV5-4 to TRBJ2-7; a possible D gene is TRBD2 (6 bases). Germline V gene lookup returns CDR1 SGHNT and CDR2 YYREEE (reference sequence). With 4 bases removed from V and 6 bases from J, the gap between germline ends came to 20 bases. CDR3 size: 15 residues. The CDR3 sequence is CASSHPGEVGSEQYF. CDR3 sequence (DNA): TGTGCCAGCAGCCATCCGGGGGAGGTGGGGAGCGAGCAGTACTTC.

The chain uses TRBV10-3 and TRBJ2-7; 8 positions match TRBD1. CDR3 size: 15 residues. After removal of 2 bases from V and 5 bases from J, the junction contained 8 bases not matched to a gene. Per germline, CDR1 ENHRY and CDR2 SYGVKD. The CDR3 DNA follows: TGTGCCATCAGTGAGAGACAGGGGAGTCAAGACGAGCAGTACTTC. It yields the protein CAISERQGSQDEQYF.

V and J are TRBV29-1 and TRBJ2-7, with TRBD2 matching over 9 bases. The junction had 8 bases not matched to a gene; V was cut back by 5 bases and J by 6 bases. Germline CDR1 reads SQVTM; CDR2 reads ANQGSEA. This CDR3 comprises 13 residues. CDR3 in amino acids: CSVSLAGTREQYF. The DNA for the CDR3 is TGCAGCGTTTCGCTAGCGGGGACTCGCGAGCAGTACTTC.

The CDR3 nucleotides read TGCGCCAGCAGCTTGCCTAGTGATGAGCAGTTCTTC. Its translation is CASSLPSDEQFF. This chain links TRBV5-1 with TRBJ2-1; D unclear. CDR1 and CDR2 from the germline V gene are SGHRS and YFSETQ. This CDR3 spans 12 amino acids. With 1 base removed from V and 8 bases from J, the gap between germline ends came to 7 bases.

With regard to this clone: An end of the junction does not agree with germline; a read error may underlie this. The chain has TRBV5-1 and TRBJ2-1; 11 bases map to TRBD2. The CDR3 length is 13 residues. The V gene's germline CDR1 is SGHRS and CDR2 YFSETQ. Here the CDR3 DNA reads TGCGCCGGCAGCTCACTAGCGGGAGACGAGCAGTTCTTC. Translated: CAGSSLAGDEQFF.

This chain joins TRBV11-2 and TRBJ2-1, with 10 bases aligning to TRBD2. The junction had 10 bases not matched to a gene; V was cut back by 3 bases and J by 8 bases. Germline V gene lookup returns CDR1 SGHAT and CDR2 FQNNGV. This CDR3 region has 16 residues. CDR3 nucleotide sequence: TGTGCCAGCAGCTTCTTTGAAGCGGGAGGGTCAGATGAGCAGTTCTTC. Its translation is CASSFFEAGGSDEQFF.

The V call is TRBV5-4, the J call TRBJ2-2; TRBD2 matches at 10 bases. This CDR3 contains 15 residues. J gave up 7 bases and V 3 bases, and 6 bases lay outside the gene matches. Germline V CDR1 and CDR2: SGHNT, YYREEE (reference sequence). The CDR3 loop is CASSSLAGVGGELFF. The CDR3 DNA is TGTGCCAGCAGCTCTCTAGCGGGAGTCGGCGGGGAGCTGTTTTTT.

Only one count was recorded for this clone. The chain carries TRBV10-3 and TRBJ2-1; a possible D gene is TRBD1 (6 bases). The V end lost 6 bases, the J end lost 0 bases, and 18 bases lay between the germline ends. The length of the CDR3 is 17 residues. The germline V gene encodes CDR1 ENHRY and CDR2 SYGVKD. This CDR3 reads CAIRAQDSRSSYNEQFF. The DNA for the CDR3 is TGTGCCATCAGGGCACAGGACAGTCGAAGCTCCTACAATGAGCAGTTCTTC.

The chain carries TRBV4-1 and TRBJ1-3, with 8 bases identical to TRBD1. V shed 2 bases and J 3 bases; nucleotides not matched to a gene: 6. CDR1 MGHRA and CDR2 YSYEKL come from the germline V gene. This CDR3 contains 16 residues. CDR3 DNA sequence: TGCGCCAGCAGCCAAATCAGGGGGCCTAGTGGAAACACCATATATTTT. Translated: CASSQIRGPSGNTIYF.

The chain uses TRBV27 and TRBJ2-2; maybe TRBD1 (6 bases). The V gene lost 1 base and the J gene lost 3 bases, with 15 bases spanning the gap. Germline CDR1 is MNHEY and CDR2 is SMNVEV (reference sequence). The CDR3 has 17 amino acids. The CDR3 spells CASSLFGRGRDTGELFF. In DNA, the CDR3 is TGTGCCAGCAGTTTATTCGGCAGGGGACGTGACACCGGGGAGCTGTTTTTT.

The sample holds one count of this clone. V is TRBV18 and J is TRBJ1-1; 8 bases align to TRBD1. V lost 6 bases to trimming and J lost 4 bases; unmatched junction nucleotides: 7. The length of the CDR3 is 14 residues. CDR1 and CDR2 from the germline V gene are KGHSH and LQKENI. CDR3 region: CASSDRALGTEAFF. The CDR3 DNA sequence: TGTGCCAGCTCGGACAGGGCGCTGGGCACTGAAGCTTTCTTT.

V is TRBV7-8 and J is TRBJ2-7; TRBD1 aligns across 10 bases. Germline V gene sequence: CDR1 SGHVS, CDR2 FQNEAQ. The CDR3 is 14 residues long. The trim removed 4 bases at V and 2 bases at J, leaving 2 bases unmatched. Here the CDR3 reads CASSSGQGPYEQYF. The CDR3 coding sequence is TGTGCCAGCAGCTCGGGACAGGGGCCCTACGAGCAGTACTTC.

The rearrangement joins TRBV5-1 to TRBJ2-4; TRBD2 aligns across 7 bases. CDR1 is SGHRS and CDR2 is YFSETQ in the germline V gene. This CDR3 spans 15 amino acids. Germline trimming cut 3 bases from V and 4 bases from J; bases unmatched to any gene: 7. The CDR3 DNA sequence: TGCGCCAGCAGCTACGGGACTAACGAGAAAAACATTCAGTACTTC. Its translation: CASSYGTNEKNIQYF.

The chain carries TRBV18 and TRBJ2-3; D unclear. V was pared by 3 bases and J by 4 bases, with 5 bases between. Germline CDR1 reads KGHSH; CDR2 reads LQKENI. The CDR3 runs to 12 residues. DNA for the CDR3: TGTGCCAGCTCACCCCCTGCAGATACGCAGTATTTT. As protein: CASSPPADTQYF.

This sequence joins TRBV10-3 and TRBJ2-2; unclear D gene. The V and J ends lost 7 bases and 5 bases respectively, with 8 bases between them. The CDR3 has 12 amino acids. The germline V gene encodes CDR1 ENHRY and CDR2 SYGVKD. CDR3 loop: CAITRVTGELFF. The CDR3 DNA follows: TGTGCCATCACCCGAGTTACCGGGGAGCTGTTTTTT.

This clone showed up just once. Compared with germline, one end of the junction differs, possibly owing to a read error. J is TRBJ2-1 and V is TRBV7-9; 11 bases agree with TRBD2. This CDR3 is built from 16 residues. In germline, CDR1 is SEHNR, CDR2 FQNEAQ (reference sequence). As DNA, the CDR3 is TGTTCCAGCAGACCCCTAGCGGGAGGCCTTACGCCTGAGCAGTTCTTC. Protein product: CSSRPLAGGLTPEQFF.

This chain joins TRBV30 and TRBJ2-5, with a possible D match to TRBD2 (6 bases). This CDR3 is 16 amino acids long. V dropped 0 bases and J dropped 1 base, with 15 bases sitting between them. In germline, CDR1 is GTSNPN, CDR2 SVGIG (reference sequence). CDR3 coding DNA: TGTGCCTGGAGTGTAGGCCAGCGGGCTTTCCAAGAGACCCAGTACTTC. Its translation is CAWSVGQRAFQETQYF.

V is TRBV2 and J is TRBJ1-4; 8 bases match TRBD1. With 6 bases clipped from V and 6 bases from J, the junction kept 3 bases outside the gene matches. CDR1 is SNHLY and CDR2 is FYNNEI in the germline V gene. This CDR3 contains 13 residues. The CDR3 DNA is TGTGCCAGCAGCAGGGGGCCGGATGAAAAACTGTTTTTT. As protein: CASSRGPDEKLFF. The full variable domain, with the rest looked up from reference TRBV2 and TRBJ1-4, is EPEVTQTPSHQVTQMGQEVILRCVPISNHLYFYWYRQILGQKVEFLVSFYNNEISEKSEIFDDQFSVERPDGSNFTLKIRSTKLEDSAMYFCASSRGPDEKLFFGSGTQLSVL.

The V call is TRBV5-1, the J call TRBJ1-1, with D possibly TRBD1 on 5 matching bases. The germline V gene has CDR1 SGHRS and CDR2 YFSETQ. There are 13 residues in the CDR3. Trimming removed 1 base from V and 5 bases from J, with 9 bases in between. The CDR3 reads CASSLWGETEAFF. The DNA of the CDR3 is TGCGCCAGCAGCTTGTGGGGGGAGACTGAAGCTTTCTTT. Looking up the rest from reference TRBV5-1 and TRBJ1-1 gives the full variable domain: KAGVTQTPRYLIKTRGQQVTLSCSPISGHRSVSWYQQTPGQGLQFLFEYFSETQRNKGNFPGRFSGRQFSNSRSEMNVSTLELGDSALYLCASSLWGETEAFFGQGTRLTVV.

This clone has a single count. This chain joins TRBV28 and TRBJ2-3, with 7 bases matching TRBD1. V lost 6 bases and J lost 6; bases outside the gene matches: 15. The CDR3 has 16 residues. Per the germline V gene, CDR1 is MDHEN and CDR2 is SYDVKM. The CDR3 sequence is CASSLSDRALDDTQYF. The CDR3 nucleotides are TGTGCCAGCAGCCTCTCTGACAGGGCACTCGACGATACGCAGTATTTT.

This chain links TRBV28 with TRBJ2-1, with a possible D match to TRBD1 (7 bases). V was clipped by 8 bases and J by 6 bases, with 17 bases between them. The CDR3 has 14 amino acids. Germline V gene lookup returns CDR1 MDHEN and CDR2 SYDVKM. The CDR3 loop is CASGRQGGINEQFF. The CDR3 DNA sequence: TGTGCCAGCGGCAGACAGGGAGGAATCAATGAGCAGTTCTTC. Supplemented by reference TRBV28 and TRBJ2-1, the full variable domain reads DVKVTQSSRYLVKRTGEKVFLECVQDMDHENMFWYRQDPGLGLRLIYFSYDVKMKEKGDIPEGYSVSREKKERFSLILESASTNQTSMYLCASGRQGGINEQFFGPGTRLTVL.

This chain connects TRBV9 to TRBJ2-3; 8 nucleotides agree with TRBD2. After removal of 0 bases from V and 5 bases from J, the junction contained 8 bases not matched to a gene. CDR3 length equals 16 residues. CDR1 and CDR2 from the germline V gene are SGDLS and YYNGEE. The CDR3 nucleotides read TGTGCCAGCAGCGTAGATGCAGCGGGAGTTCAAGATACGCAGTATTTT. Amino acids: CASSVDAAGVQDTQYF.

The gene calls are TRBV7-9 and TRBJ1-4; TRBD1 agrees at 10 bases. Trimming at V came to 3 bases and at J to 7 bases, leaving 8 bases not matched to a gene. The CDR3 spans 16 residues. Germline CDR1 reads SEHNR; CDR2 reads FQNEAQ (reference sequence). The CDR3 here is CASSLSEDRGGEKLFF. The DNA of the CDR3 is TGTGCCAGCAGCTTGTCCGAGGACAGGGGGGGTGAAAAACTGTTTTTT.

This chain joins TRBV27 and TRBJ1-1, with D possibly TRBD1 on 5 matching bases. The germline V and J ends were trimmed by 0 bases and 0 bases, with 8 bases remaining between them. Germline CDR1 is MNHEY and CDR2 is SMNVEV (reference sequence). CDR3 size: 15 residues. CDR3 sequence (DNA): TGTGCCAGCAGTTTATCCTCAGGGTTGAACACTGAAGCTTTCTTT. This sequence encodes CASSLSSGLNTEAFF.